Detailed here is one T cell receptor (beta chain). Germline lookup yields CDR1 MDHEN and CDR2 SYDVKM. This CDR3 is built from 15 residues. Losses at the gene ends were 5 bases for V and 8 bases for J; bases not matched to a gene: 10. This sample is part of a study of blood T cell repertoires in COVID-19. Study summary: Whether acute or convalescent, the COVID-19 samples came from the United States, Italy and Spain.

Only in-frame clones appear in the TCRdb table, and some are missing; sequencing was by immunoSEQ multiplex PCR. The sample lists over 100,000 clones, approximately 88% occurring once. V usage is TRBV28 and J usage is TRBJ1-4; 8 bases match TRBD1. This TCR was sampled from a man aged 50-60 years with acute or convalescent COVID-19. Sequencing was carried out using peripheral blood. The CDR3 sequence is CASSPLGQGSEKLFF. The CDR3 nucleotides read TGTGCCAGCAGTCCCCTTGGACAGGGTAGCGAAAAACTGTTTTTT.